Below, one TCR beta chain is given with its context. Germline CDR1 is SNHLY and CDR2 is FYNNEI. CDR3 length equals 11 residues. Deletions cut 4 bases from V and 11 bases from J, with 10 bases between. The sample belongs to a study of T cell responses to AZD1222 COVID-19 vaccine. TCRdb keeps only in-frame clones here, not all; method: immunoSEQ multiplex PCR. The sample has roughly 26,000 clones, about 90% seen once. The source of this sequence is an adult who received the AZD1222 COVID-19 vaccine. The sequences come from peripheral blood, collected 28 days after the second AZD1222 dose. J is TRBJ2-3 and V is TRBV2, with unresolved D. CDR3 protein: CASSGLNKQYF. The CDR3 DNA is TGTGCCAGCAGTGGACTCAATAAGCAGTATTTT.